This TCR beta chain is drawn from a study of blood T cell repertoires in COVID-19. Per the study methods: Reference gene primers were amplified, and this amplification served to estimate nucleated cell counts. Produced via immunoSEQ multiplex PCR; TCRdb's table is partial and in-frame only. That table gives V, J and clone size, and the DNA gave D and trimming. Here the sample spans tens of thousands of clones, 60% to 80% being singletons. CDR3 length: 16 amino acids. Germline CDR1 KGHDR, CDR2 SFDVKD. With 5 bases clipped from V and 2 bases from J, the junction kept 8 bases outside the gene matches. The TCR sequence derives from a human donor in a cohort sampled during active COVID-19. The rearrangement uses TRBV24-1 and TRBJ2-3, with 8 positions matching TRBD1. The sequencing input was peripheral blood. The CDR3 region is CATSGFDRGHTDTQYF. The CDR3 DNA follows: TGTGCCACCAGTGGATTTGACAGGGGACACACAGATACGCAGTATTTT.